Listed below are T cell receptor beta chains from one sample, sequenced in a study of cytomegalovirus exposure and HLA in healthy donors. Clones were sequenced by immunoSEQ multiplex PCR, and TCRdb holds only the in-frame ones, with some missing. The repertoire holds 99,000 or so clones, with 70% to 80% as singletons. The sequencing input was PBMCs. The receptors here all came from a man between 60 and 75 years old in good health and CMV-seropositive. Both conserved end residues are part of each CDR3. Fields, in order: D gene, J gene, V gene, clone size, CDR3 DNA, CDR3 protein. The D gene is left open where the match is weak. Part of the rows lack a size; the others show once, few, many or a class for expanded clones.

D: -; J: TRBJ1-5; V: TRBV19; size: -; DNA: TGTGCCAGTAGTAGGGCCGCCAGAGGCAATCAGCCCCAGCATTTT; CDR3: CASSRAARGNQPQHF
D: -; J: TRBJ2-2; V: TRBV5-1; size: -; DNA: TGCGCCAGCAGCTTGGGAGTTGCGAACACCGGGGAGCTGTTTTTT; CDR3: CASSLGVANTGELFF
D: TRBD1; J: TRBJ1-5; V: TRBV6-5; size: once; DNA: TGTGCCAGCGGGACAGGGACTATACAGCCCCAGCATTTT; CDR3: CASGTGTIQPQHF
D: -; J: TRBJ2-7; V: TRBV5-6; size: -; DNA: TGTGCCAGCAGCCCCGGCCTAGCTCGAGGTTGGGAGCAGTACTTC; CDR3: CASSPGLARGWEQYF
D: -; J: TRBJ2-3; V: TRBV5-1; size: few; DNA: TGCGCCAGCAGCTTGGCAAACAGGAAGACAGATACGCAGTATTTT; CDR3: CASSLANRKTDTQYF
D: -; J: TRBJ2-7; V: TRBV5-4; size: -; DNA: TGTGCCAGCAGCCTCCGTCGCGTGAGCTCCTACGAGCAGTACTTC; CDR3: CASSLRRVSSYEQYF
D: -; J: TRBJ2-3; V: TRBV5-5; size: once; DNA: TGTGCCAGCAGCTTCGGGGGTGGGAGTACGCAGTATTTT; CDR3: CASSFGGGSTQYF
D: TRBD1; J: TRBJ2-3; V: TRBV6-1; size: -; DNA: TGTGCCAGCAGCCTAGACAGGGTAACCACAGATACGCAGTATTTT; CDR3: CASSLDRVTTDTQYF
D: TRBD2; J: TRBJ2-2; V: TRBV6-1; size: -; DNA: TGTGCCAGCAGTTTAGCGGGGCGTTACACCGGGGAGCTGTTTTTT; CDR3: CASSLAGRYTGELFF
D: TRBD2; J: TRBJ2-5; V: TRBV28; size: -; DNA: TGTGCCAGCAGTGGGAGGGGTTTCCAAGAGACCCAGTACTTC; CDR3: CASSGRGFQETQYF
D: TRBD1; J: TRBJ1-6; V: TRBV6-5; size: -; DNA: TGTGCCAGCAGGCGGGACAGAGGAAATTCACCCCTCCACTTT; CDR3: CASRRDRGNSPLHF
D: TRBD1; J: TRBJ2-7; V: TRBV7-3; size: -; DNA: TGTGCCAGCAGCTCCGACAGGGCCTTCAGCTCCTACGAGCAGTACTTC; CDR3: CASSSDRAFSSYEQYF
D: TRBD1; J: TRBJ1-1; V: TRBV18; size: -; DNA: TGTGCCAGCTCAACTACCGGGACAGCGTCCGAGACTGAAGCTTTCTTT; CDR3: CASSTTGTASETEAFF
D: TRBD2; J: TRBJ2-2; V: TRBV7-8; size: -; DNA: TGTGCCAGCAGCCCTAATTTAGCGGGGGGGCCCGGGGAGCTGTTTTTT; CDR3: CASSPNLAGGPGELFF
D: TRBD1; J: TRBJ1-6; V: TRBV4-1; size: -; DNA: TGCGCCAGCAGCCGCACCGGGACAGGTGATTCACCCCTCCACTTT; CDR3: CASSRTGTGDSPLHF
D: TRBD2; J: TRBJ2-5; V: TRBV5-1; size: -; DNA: TGCGCCAGCAGCTTGGGCGGACTAGCGGGCGAAGAGACCCAGTACTTC; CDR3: CASSLGGLAGEETQYF
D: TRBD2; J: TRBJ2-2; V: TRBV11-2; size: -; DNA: TGTGCCAGCAGCTCAGCCGGGGGGGCTTACACCGGGGAGCTGTTTTTT; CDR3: CASSSAGGAYTGELFF
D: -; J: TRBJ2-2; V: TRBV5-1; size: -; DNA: TGCGCCAGCAGCTTAGAGGGCACCGGGGAGCTGTTTTTT; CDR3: CASSLEGTGELFF
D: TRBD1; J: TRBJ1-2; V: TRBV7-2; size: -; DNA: TGTGCCAGCAGCGTAGTCAGGACAGGGATGGTGCGGGGCTACACCTTC; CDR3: CASSVVRTGMVRGYTF
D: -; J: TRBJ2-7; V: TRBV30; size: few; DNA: TGTGCCTGGAGTGTACGGTCGACACTTTCCTACGAGCAGTACTTC; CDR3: CAWSVRSTLSYEQYF
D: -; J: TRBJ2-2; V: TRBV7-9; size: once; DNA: TGTGCCAGCAAACAGGGCGGTGGCACCGGGGAGCTGTTTTTT; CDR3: CASKQGGGTGELFF
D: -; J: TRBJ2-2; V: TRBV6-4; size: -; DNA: TGTGCCAGCAGTGAGACAGTGAAGGTGAACACCGGGGAGCTGTTTTTT; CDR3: CASSETVKVNTGELFF
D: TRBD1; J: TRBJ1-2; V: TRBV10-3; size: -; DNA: TGTGCCATCAGTGAGTCTGGGGACAGGAGAAACTATGGCTACACCTTC; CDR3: CAISESGDRRNYGYTF
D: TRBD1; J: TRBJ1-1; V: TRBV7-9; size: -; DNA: TGTTCCAGCAGCCCAGGGACAGGGAGGGCTTTCTTT; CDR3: CSSSPGTGRAFF
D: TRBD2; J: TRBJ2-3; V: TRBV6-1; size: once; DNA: TGTGCCAGCAGTGTTAGCGGGGGGCCAGATACGCAGTATTTT; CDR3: CASSVSGGPDTQYF
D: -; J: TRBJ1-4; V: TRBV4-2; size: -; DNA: TGTGCCAGCAGCCAAGACACAGGGACACCTAATGAAAAACTGTTTTTT; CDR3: CASSQDTGTPNEKLFF
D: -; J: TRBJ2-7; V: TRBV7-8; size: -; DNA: TGTGCCAGCAGCTTTGAACAGGGCCTTCCCTACGAGCAGTACTTC; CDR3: CASSFEQGLPYEQYF
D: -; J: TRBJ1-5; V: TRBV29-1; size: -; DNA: TGCAGCGCAAGCAGGGGCGACAATCAGCCCCAGCATTTT; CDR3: CSASRGDNQPQHF
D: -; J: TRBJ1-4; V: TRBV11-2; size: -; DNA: TGTGCCAGCAGCTCGGGATTTTCGACTAATGAAAAACTGTTTTTT; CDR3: CASSSGFSTNEKLFF
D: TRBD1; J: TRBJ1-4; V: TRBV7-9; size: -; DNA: TGTGCCAGCAGCTCTTCGACAGGGGGCGCGGAAAAACTGTTTTTT; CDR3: CASSSSTGGAEKLFF
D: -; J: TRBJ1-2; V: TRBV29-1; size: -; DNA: TGCAGCACTCGCCCCCGGGGGTCCCTTAACTATGGCTACACCTTC; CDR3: CSTRPRGSLNYGYTF
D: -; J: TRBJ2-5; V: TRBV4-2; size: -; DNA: TGTGCCAGCAGCCAAGTGGAGGGGCACCAAGAGACCCAGTACTTC; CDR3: CASSQVEGHQETQYF
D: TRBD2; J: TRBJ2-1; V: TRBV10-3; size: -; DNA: TGTGCCATCAAAGGGCGGGGGGACTACAATGAGCAGTTCTTC; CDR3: CAIKGRGDYNEQFF
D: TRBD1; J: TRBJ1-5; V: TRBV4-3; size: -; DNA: TGCGCCAGCAGTCAAGATCTCATGACAGGGGGGTTTCAGCCCCAGCATTTT; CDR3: CASSQDLMTGGFQPQHF
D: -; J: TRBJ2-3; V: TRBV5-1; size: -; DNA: TGCGCCAGCAGCTCCCTACAGGGTGTAGCAGATACGCAGTATTTT; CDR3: CASSSLQGVADTQYF
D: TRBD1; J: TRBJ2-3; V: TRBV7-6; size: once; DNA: TGTGCCAGCAGCTCAGAACGGACAGGTAACACAGATACGCAGTATTTT; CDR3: CASSSERTGNTDTQYF
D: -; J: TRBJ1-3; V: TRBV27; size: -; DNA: TGTGCCAGCAGTCGCGGTGGTGGAAACACCATATATTTT; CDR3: CASSRGGGNTIYF
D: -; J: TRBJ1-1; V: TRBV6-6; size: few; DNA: TGTGCCAGCAGTCCGCCCGGGACAACGAACACTGAAGCTTTCTTT; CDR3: CASSPPGTTNTEAFF
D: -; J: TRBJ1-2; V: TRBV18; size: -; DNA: TGTGCCAGCTCCCCGATGGTCGCTGAGTCTGGCTACACCTTC; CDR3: CASSPMVAESGYTF
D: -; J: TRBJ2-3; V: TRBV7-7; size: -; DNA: TGTGCTAGCAGCTTAAGTTGGCCCAGCACAGATACGCAGTATTTT; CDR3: CASSLSWPSTDTQYF